Reported below is one TCR beta chain. Some clones are missing from TCRdb's copy, which holds only in-frame ones; the method was immunoSEQ multiplex PCR. The sample shows around 380,000 clones, around 87% of them seen only once. This sample is part of a study of blood T cell repertoires in COVID-19. Study-wide background: PBMCs, B-cell-depleted T cells, or T cells provided the cDNA or gDNA that made up the material.

Grouping used clinical history reported by participants in a survey and questionnaire. The sequence was obtained from a man between 25 and 39 years old who had recovered from COVID-19. The sequenced sample consisted of PBMCs or T cells enriched from blood (not recorded which).

The CDR3 region has the DNA TGTGCCAGCAGTCCCCAGTGGGGGGGAGTGGCCCAGTACTTC. Protein sequence: CASSPQWGGVAQYF. V usage is TRBV6-2 or TRBV6-3 and J usage is TRBJ2-5; TRBD2 agrees at 7 bases. V was pared by 5 bases and J by 9 bases, with 12 bases of the junction left unmatched. The CDR3 covers 14 residues. Per germline, CDR1 MNHEY and CDR2 SVGEGT.